One sample yielded the 18 T cell receptor beta chains listed below, sequenced in a study of shared T cell receptors in the human thymus (dated by TCRdb to 2020 to 2023). The library was generated by the immunoSEQ multiplex PCR assay. This immuneACCESS table, as held by TCRdb, lists in-frame sequences with V and J called but not all clones. Of the missing ones, under half trace to an unresolved V gene in checked studies; the others have no known cause. This sample comprises hundreds of thousands of clones, approximately 88% of them detected only once. About 0.01% of the sample is held by the ten biggest clonotypes. The same specimen was also included in a second study, on human thymus T cells.

Source material: thymocytes. The receptor set was obtained from a boy under three years old with a congenital heart defect. Donor details come from another sample of the same person, matched by shared clones.

This chain links TRBV28 with TRBJ2-3, with 8 nucleotides matching TRBD2. The CDR3 runs 20 residues. CDR1 is MDHEN and CDR2 is SYDVKM in the germline V gene. Losses at the gene ends were 7 bases for V and 4 bases for J; bases not matched to a gene: 25. CDR3 sequence: CASTRTSPSPLLGGADTQYF. CDR3 sequence (DNA): TGTGCCAGCACTCGGACTAGCCCCTCCCCCCTCCTAGGGGGGGCAGATACGCAGTATTTT.

The V gene is TRBV7-9, the J gene TRBJ2-5; 15 bases match TRBD2. In germline, CDR1 is SEHNR, CDR2 FQNEAQ (reference sequence). The CDR3 is 17 amino acids. The V and J ends lost 5 bases and 4 bases, in that order; junction bases with no gene match: 8. CDR3 bases: TGTGCCAGCAGCACCGGGACTAGCGGGAGGCCAGGAGAGACCCAGTACTTC. Protein: CASSTGTSGRPGETQYF.

The chain joins TRBV6-1 to TRBJ2-7; D remains unclear. V lost 0 bases, J lost 2 bases, and 2 bases lay in between. The length of the CDR3 is 12 residues. CDR1 is MNHNS, CDR2 SASEGT, per germline. The CDR3 DNA reads TGTGCCAGCAGTGAAGCCGCCTACGAGCAGTACTTC. Its protein product is CASSEAAYEQYF.

The genes are TRBV5-6 and TRBJ1-4; D remains unclear. The CDR3 covers 16 residues. Germline CDR1 reads SGHDT; CDR2 reads YYEEEE. Trimming removed 4 bases from V and 5 bases from J, with 18 bases in between. The CDR3 reads CASSLGVRRRNEKLFF. The CDR3 region has the DNA TGTGCCAGCAGCCTCGGAGTCAGGAGGCGAAATGAAAAACTGTTTTTT.

V is TRBV19 and J is TRBJ1-3; no clear D gene. CDR1 and CDR2 (germline): LNHDA, SQIVND (reference sequence). The CDR3 runs to 17 residues. V lost 4 bases to trimming and J lost 3 bases, with 19 bases between them. The CDR3 DNA is TGTGCCAGTAGTACCCCCAGACGCGGAGCTAGTGGAAACACCATATATTTT. It translates to CASSTPRRGASGNTIYF.

This chain connects TRBV27 to TRBJ2-7, with D uncertain. Germline values: CDR1 MNHEY, CDR2 SMNVEV (reference sequence). The CDR3 spans 13 residues. The V end lost 2 bases, the J end lost 6 bases, and 11 bases lay between the germline ends. CDR3 nucleotides: TGTGCCAGCAGTTTAACTACTCCCGGCGAGCAGTACTTC. It codes for CASSLTTPGEQYF.

The genes are TRBV2 and TRBJ2-7; TRBD2 agrees at 10 bases. V shed 11 bases and J 5 bases; nucleotides not matched to a gene: 15. The CDR3 has 15 amino acids. Germline CDR1 SNHLY, CDR2 FYNNEI. The CDR3 nucleotides are TGTGCCGGAACCGGACAGCGGGAGGGCCGCGACGAGCAGTACTTC. Translation: CAGTGQREGRDEQYF.

This chain's CDR3 is CATLQAPDTQYF. CDR3 sequence (DNA): TGTGCCACACTGCAAGCCCCAGATACGCAGTATTTT. The chain carries TRBV27 and TRBJ2-3; D remains unclear. Trimming cost V 10 bases and J 4 bases, with 12 bases left between them. Germline CDR1 and CDR2: MNHEY and SMNVEV (reference sequence). The CDR3 spans 12 residues.

The rearrangement uses TRBV6-5 and TRBJ2-4; TRBD2 aligns across 9 bases. Germline lookup yields CDR1 MNHEY and CDR2 SVGAGI. The V gene end was trimmed by 5 bases and the J gene end by 8 bases; junction bases not matched to a gene: 7. This CDR3 is built from 14 residues. CDR3 DNA sequence: TGTGCCAGCAGTCCGCGGGAGGGCCGGTACATTCAGTACTTC. Amino acid sequence: CASSPREGRYIQYF.

This chain joins TRBV7-9 and TRBJ2-5; TRBD2 agrees at 8 bases. The CDR3 totals 18 residues. Germline V gene data show CDR1 as SEHNR and CDR2 as FQNEAQ (reference sequence). Trimming removed 7 bases from V and 2 bases from J; junction bases left unmatched: 18. This chain's CDR3 is CASTGGPPGVAAQETQYF. For the CDR3, the DNA is TGTGCCAGCACGGGAGGGCCGCCGGGGGTAGCGGCACAAGAGACCCAGTACTTC.

This clone has only a few counts. Other DNA sequences in this sample translate to the same CDR3. The V gene is TRBV10-3, the J gene TRBJ2-2, with TRBD2 matching 7 bases. Unmatched junction bases numbered 6, after V lost 4 bases and J lost 1 base. CDR1 is ENHRY, CDR2 SYGVKD, per germline. This CDR3 spans 16 amino acids. CDR3 DNA: TGTGCCATCAGTGGTACCGGGACTAAGAACACCGGGGAGCTGTTTTTT. Protein product: CAISGTGTKNTGELFF.

The count of this clone is one. The rearrangement joins TRBV27 to TRBJ2-2; 7 nucleotides agree with TRBD2. In germline, CDR1 is MNHEY, CDR2 SMNVEV (reference sequence). The V gene end was trimmed by 4 bases and the J gene end by 3 bases; junction bases not matched to a gene: 17. The CDR3 length is 19 residues. The CDR3 sequence: CASSSSSHPPGRDTGELFF. DNA for the CDR3: TGTGCCAGCAGTTCCTCATCACATCCTCCAGGGAGGGACACCGGGGAGCTGTTTTTT.

This chain links TRBV9 with TRBJ1-3; D unclear. V lost 0 bases and J 0 bases, leaving 10 bases between the germline ends. The length of the CDR3 is 16 residues. Germline CDR1 is SGDLS and CDR2 is YYNGEE. DNA for the CDR3: TGTGCCAGCAGCGTAGGTGTATTCCGCTCTGGAAACACCATATATTTT. Translated, it gives CASSVGVFRSGNTIYF.

The chain couples TRBV27 to TRBJ1-5; D is perhaps TRBD1 (5 bases). Germline CDR1 MNHEY, CDR2 SMNVEV (reference sequence). V lost 2 bases, J lost 1 base, and 12 bases lay in between. This CDR3 is 16 amino acids long. CDR3 sequence: CASSLTGGGSNQPQHF. CDR3 in DNA: TGTGCCAGCAGTTTAACCGGGGGGGGGAGCAATCAGCCCCAGCATTTT.

The chain combines TRBV7-2 with TRBJ1-4; no definite D call. This CDR3 contains 14 residues. V was pared by 6 bases and J by 3 bases, with 11 bases between. CDR1 and CDR2 from the germline V gene are SGHTA and FQGNSA. This chain's CDR3 is CASSPLGPNEKLFF. CDR3 bases: TGTGCCAGCAGTCCTCTGGGCCCTAATGAAAAACTGTTTTTT. Using reference TRBV7-2 and TRBJ1-4 for the parts outside the CDR3, the full variable domain is GAGVSQSPSNKVTEKGKDVELRCDPISGHTALYWYRQSLGQGLEFLIYFQGNSAPDKSGLPSDRFSAERTGGSVSTLTIQRTQQEDSAVYLCASSPLGPNEKLFFGSGTQLSVL.

The chain employs TRBV7-9 and TRBJ2-5; TRBD2 aligns across 9 bases. Trimming cost V 5 bases and J 2 bases; bases outside gene matches: 12. The CDR3 spans 17 residues. Germline V gene sequence: CDR1 SEHNR, CDR2 FQNEAQ (reference sequence). In DNA, the CDR3 is TGTGCCAGCAGCCCCTCCCCTAGCGGGACGATACAAGAGACCCAGTACTTC. Translation: CASSPSPSGTIQETQYF.

The chain has TRBV19 and TRBJ2-7; tentative D call: TRBD2 (6 bases). Trimming stripped 6 bases from V and 1 base from J, with 13 bases between. Germline CDR1 LNHDA, CDR2 SQIVND (reference sequence). The CDR3 contains 14 residues. CDR3 nucleotides: TGTGCCAGTAGGTCCGGGAGCATGTCCTACGAGCAGTACTTC. Translated: CASRSGSMSYEQYF.

The table lists this clone with a count of one. This chain uses TRBV5-1 with TRBJ2-7, with D possibly being TRBD1 (6 bases). The V end lost 8 bases, the J end lost 3 bases, and 15 bases lay between the germline ends. Germline lookup yields CDR1 SGHRS and CDR2 YFSETQ. CDR3 size: 13 residues. CDR3 sequence (DNA): TGCGCCAGTCGCACAGGGATCGGCTACGAGCAGTACTTC. It translates to CASRTGIGYEQYF.